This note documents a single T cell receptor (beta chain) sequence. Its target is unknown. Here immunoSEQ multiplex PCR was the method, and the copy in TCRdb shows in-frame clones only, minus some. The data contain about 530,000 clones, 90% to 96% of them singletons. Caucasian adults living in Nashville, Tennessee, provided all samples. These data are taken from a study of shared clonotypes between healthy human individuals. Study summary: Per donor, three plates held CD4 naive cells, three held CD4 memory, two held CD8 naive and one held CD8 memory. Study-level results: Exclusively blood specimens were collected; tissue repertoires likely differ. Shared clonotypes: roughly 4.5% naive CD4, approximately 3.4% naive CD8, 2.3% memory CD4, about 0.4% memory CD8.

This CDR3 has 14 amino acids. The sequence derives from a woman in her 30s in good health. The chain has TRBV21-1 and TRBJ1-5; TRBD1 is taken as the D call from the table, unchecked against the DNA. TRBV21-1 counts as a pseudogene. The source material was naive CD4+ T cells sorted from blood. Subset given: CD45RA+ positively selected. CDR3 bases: TGTGCCAGCAGCAAGCAGGGTAGGATGGAGCCCCAGCATTTT. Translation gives CASSKQGRMEPQHF.